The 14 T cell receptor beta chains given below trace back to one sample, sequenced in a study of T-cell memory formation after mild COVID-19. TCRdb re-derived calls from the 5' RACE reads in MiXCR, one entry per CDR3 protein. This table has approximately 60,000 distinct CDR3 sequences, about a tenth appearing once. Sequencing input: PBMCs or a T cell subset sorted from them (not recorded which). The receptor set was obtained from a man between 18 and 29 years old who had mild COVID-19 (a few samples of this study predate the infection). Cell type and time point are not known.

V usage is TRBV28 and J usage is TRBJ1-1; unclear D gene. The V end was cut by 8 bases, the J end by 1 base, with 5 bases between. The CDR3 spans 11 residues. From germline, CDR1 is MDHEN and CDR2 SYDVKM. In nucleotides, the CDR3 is TGTGCCAGCGTCGAGAACACTGAAGCTTTCTTT. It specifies CASVENTEAFF.

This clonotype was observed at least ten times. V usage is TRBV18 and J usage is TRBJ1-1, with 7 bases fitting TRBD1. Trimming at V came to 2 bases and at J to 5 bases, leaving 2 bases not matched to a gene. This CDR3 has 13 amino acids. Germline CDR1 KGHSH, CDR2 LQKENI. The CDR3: CASSPTGETEAFF. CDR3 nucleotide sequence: TGTGCCAGCTCACCAACAGGGGAGACTGAAGCTTTCTTT.

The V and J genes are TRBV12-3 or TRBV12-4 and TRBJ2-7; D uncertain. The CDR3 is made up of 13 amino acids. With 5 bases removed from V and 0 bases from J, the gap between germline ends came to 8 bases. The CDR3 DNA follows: TGTGCCAGCAGTGGCAGAGGCTCCTACGAGCAGTACTTC. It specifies CASSGRGSYEQYF.

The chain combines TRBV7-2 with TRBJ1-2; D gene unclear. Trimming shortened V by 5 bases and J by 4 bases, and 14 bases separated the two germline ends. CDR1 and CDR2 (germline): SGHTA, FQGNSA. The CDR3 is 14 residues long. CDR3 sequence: CASSPPRSSYGYTF. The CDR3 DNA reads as TGTGCCAGCAGCCCGCCCCGCTCATCCTATGGCTACACCTTC.

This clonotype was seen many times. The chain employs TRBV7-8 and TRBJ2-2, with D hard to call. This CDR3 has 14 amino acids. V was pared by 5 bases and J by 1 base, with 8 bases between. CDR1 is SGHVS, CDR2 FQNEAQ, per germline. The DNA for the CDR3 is TGTGCCAGCAGCCAAGGCGGGAACACCGGGGAGCTGTTTTTT. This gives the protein CASSQGGNTGELFF.

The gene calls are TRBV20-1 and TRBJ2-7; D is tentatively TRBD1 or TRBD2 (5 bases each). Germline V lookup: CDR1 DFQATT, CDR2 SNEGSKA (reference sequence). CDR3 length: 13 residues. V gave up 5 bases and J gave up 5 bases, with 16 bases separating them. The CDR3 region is CSAGGSRGDEQYV. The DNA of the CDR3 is TGCAGTGCTGGGGGTTCTAGGGGCGACGAGCAGTACGTC.

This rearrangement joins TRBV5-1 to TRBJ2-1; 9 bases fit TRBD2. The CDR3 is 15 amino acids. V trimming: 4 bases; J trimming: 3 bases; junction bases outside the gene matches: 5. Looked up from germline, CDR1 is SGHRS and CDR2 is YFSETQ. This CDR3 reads CASSQRGVSYNEQFF. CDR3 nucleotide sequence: TGCGCCAGCAGCCAGCGGGGGGTAAGCTACAATGAGCAGTTCTTC.

The chain's CDR3 is CASSQDQLTLNYGYTF. CDR3 in DNA: TGTGCCAGCAGCCAAGATCAGCTGACCCTTAACTATGGCTACACCTTC. The chain combines TRBV4-2 with TRBJ1-2; D remains unclear. Between the trimmed V and J ends, which lost 0 bases and 1 base, there was a span of 12 bases. The CDR3 loop spans 16 amino acids. Germline V gives CDR1 LGHNA, CDR2 YNFKEQ.

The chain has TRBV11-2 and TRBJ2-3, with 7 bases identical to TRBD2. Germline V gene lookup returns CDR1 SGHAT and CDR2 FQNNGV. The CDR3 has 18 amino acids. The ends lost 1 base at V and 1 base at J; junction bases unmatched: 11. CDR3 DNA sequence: TGTGCCAGCAGCTTAGGGCCATGGGCTAGCGGAGGCACAGATACGCAGTATTTT. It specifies CASSLGPWASGGTDTQYF.

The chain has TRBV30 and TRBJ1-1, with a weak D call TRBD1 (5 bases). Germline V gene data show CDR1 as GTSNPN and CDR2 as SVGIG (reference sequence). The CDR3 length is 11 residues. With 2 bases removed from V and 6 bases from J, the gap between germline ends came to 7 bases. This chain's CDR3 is CAWSLGAEAFF. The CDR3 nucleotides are TGTGCCTGGAGTCTAGGGGCTGAAGCTTTCTTT. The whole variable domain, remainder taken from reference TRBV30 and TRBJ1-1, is SQTIHQWPATLVQPVGSPLSLECTVEGTSNPNLYWYRQAAGRGLQLLFYSVGIGQISSEVPQNLSASRPQDRQFILSSKKLLLSDSGFYLCAWSLGAEAFFGQGTRLTVV.

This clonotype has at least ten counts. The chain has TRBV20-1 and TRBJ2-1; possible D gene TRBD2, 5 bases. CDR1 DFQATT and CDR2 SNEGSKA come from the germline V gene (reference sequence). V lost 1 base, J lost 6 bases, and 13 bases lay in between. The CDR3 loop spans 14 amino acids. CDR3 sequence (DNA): TGCAGTGCTAGAGTGGGAGCTCGGTCCAATGAGCAGTTCTTC. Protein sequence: CSARVGARSNEQFF.

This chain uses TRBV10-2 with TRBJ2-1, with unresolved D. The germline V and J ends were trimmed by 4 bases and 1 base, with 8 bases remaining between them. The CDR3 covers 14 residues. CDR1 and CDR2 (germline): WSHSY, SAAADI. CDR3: CASSAASSYNEQFF. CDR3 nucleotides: TGCGCCAGCAGTGCCGCTAGTTCCTACAATGAGCAGTTCTTC.

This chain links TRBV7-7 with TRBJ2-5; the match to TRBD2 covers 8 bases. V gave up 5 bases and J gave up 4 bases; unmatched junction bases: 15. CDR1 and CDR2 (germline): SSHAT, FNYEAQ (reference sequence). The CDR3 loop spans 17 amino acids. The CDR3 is CASSTFPGTRGSETQYF. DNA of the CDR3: TGTGCCAGCAGCACCTTTCCCGGGACTAGAGGGTCAGAGACCCAGTACTTC.

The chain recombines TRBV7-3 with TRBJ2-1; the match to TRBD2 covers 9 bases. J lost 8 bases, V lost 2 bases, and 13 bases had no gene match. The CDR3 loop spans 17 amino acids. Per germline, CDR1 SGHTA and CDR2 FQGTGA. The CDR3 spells CASSLGPGRGGQDEQFF. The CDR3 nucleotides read TGTGCCAGCAGCTTAGGTCCCGGGCGGGGGGGCCAGGATGAGCAGTTCTTC. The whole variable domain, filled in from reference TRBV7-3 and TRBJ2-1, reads GAGVSQTPSNKVTEKGKYVELRCDPISGHTALYWYRQSLGQGPEFLIYFQGTGAADDSGLPNDRFFAVRPEGSVSTLKIQRTERGDSAVYLCASSLGPGRGGQDEQFFGPGTRLTVL.